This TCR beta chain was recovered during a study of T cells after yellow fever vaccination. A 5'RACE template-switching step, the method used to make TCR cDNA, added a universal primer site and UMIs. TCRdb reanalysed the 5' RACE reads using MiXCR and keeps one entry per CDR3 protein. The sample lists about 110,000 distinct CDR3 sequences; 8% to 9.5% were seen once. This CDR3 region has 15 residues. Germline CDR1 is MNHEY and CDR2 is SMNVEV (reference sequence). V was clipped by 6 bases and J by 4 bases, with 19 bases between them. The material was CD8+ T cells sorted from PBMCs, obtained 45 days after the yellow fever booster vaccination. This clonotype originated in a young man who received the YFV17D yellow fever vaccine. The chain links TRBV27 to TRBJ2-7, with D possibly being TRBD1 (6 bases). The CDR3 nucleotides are TGTGCCAGCAGCAACCTCCGGGACATAGCTTACGAGCAGTACTTC. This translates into CASSNLRDIAYEQYF.